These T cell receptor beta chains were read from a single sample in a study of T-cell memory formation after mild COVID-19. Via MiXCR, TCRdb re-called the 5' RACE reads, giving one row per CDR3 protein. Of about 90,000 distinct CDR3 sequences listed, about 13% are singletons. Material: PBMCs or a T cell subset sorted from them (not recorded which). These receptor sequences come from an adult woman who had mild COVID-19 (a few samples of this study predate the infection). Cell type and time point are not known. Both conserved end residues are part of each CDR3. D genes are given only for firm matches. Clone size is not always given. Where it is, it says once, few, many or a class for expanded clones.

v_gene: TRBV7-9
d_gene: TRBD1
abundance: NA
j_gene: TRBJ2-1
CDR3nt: TGTGCCAGCAGCTTAGGCGGGACAGGGACCTACAATGAGCAGTTCTTC
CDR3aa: CASSLGGTGTYNEQFF

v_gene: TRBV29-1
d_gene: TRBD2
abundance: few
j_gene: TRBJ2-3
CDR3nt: TGCAGCGTTGACCCAGATACTAGCGGCCGACCAGATACGCAGTATTTT
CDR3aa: CSVDPDTSGRPDTQYF

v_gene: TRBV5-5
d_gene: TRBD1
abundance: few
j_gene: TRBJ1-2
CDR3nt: TGTGCCAGCAGCATTGACAGGGTGTCCGACTATGGCTACACCTTC
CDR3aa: CASSIDRVSDYGYTF

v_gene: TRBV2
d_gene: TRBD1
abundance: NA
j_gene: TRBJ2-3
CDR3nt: TGTGCCAGCAGTGAAACGATAAGGACAGGGGGACCAGATACGCAGTATTTT
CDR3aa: CASSETIRTGGPDTQYF

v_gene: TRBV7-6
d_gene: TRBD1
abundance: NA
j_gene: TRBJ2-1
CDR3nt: TGTGCCAGCAGTATTGCCGGGACAGTCTACAATGAGCAGTTCTTC
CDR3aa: CASSIAGTVYNEQFF

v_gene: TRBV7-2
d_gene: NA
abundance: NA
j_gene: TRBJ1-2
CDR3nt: TGTGCCAGCAGCTTAGGGGACCTTAACTATGGCTACACCTTC
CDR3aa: CASSLGDLNYGYTF

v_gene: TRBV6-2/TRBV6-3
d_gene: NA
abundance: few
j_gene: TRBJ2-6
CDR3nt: TGTGCCAGCGGGGTTGGGGCCAACGTCCTGACTTTC
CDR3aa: CASGVGANVLTF

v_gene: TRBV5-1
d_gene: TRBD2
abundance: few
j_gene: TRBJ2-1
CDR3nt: TGCGCCAGCAGCTTTACGGGACTAGCTAGCAATGAGCAGTTCTTC
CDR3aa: CASSFTGLASNEQFF

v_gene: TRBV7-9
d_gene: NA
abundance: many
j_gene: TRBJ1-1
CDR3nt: TGTGCCAGCAGCTTATCGGGGAACACTGAAGCTTTCTTT
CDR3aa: CASSLSGNTEAFF

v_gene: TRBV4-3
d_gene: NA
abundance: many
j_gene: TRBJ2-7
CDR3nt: TGCGCCAGCAGCCAAGTTAAACCCGGGACTCCCGCCGGTGAGCAGTACTTC
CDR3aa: CASSQVKPGTPAGEQYF

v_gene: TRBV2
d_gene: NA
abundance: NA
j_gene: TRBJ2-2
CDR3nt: TGTGCCAGCAGTGACCCCGGGGAGCTGTTTTTT
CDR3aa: CASSDPGELFF

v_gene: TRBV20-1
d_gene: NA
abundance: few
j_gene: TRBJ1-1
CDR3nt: TGCAGTGCTAGCCTGGACAGAGACTACACTGAAGCTTTCTTT
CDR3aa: CSASLDRDYTEAFF

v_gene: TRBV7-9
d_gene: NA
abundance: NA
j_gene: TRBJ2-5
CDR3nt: TGTGCCAGCAGCTTAGAAGTGTCCCAAGAGACCCAGTACTTC
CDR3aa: CASSLEVSQETQYF

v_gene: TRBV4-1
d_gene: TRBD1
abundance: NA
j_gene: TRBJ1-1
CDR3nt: TGCGCCAGCAGCCCCTGGACAGGGGGCACTGAAGCTTTCTTT
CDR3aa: CASSPWTGGTEAFF

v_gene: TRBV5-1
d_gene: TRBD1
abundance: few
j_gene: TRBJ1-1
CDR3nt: TGCGCCAGCAGCTTGTTGACAGGGGGCAACACTGAAGCTTTCTTT
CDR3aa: CASSLLTGGNTEAFF

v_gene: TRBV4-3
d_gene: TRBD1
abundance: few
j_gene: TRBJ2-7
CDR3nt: TGCGCCAGCAGCCAAGTGCCAGGGGGCTTGTACGAGCAGTACTTC
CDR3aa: CASSQVPGGLYEQYF

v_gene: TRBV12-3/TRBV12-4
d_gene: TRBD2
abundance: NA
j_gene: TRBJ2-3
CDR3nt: TGTGCCAGCAGTCTCGGGACTAGCAGGTCAGATACGCAGTATTTT
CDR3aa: CASSLGTSRSDTQYF

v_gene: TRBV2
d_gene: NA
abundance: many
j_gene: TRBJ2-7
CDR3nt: TGTGCCAGCAGTGAAGATAAGGGGGGCCTGTTCTACGAGCAGTACTTC
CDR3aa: CASSEDKGGLFYEQYF

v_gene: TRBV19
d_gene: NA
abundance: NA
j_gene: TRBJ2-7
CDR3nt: TGTGCCAGCGGGGCAGGACAGTCCTACGAGCAGTACTTC
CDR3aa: CASGAGQSYEQYF

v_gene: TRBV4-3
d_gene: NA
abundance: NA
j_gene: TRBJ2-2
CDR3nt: TGCGCCAGCAGCCAAGGAATCGGCGGCACCGGGGAGCTGTTTTTT
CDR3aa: CASSQGIGGTGELFF

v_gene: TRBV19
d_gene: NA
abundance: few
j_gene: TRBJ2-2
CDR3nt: TGTGCCAGTAGTATTTGGGCCACCGGGACCCACACCGGGGAGCTGTTTTTT
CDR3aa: CASSIWATGTHTGELFF

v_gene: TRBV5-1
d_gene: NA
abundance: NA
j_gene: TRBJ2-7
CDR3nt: TGCGCCAGCAGGGACGGCGGCGGGATCGAGGAGCAGTACTTC
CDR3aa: CASRDGGGIEEQYF

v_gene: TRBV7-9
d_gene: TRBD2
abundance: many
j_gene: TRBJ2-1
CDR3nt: TGTGCCAGCAGCCCTGGGGGAGGGAGCTCCTACAATGAGCAGTTCTTC
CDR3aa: CASSPGGGSSYNEQFF

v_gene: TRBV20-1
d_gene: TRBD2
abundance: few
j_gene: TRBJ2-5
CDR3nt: TGCAGTGCTTCCGGACTAGCGGGGGAAGAGACCCAGTACTTC
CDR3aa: CSASGLAGEETQYF

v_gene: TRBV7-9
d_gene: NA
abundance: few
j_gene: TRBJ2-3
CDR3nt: TGTGCCAGCAAGATCGTCTTAGACACAGATACGCAGTATTTT
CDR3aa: CASKIVLDTDTQYF

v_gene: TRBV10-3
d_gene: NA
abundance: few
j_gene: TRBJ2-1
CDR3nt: TGTGCCATCAGTGAGTCGAGGGCAGGCGGTCAGGATGAGCAGTTCTTC
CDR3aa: CAISESRAGGQDEQFF

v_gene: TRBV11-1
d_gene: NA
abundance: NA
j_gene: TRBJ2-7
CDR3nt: TGTGCCAGCAGCTTAGAAGGGATCGACTACGAGCAGTACTTC
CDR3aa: CASSLEGIDYEQYF

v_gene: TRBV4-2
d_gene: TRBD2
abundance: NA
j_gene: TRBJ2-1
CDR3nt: TGTGCCAGCAGCCAAGTCTGGACTAGTGAGTATGAGCAGTTCTTC
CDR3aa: CASSQVWTSEYEQFF

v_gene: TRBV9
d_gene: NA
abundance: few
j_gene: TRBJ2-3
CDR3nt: TGTGCCAGCACAGGGGAAATCAGCACAGATACGCAGTATTTT
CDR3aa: CASTGEISTDTQYF

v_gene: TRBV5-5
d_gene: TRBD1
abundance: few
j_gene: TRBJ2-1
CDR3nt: TGTGCCAGCAGCCTGACAGGGTGGAAGGGGCAGTTCTTC
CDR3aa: CASSLTGWKGQFF

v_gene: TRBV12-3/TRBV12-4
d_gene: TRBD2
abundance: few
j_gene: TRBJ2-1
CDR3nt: TGTGCCAGCAATCAACCACCGGGACTAGCGGGAGTCGGGAACTACAATGAGCAGTTCTTC
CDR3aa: CASNQPPGLAGVGNYNEQFF

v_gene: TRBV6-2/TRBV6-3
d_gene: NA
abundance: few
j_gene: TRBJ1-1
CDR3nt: TGTGCCAGCAGTTACCCTACGGACACTGAAGCTTTCTTT
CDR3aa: CASSYPTDTEAFF

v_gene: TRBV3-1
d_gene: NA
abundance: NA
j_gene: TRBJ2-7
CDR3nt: TGTGCCGGATCCTGGACAGGGAGGGACGAGCAGTACTTC
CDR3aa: CAGSWTGRDEQYF

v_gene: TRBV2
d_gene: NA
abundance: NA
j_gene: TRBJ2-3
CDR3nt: TGTGCCAGCAGTGAAAAAAGTCTAGCGTGGGGGCAGCCAGATACGCAGTATTTT
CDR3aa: CASSEKSLAWGQPDTQYF

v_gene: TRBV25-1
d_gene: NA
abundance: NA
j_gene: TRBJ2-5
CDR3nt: TGTGCCAGCAGTGATTTGGGGCCGGGAGAGACCCAGTACTTC
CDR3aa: CASSDLGPGETQYF

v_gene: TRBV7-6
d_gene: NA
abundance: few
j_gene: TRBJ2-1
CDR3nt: TGTGCCAGCAGCTTAGTAGTTCCGGGGGCTCACGGTGAGCAGTTCTTC
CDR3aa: CASSLVVPGAHGEQFF

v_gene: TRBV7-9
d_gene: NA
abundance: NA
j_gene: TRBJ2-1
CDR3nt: TGTGCCAGCAGCCCGGGGGTAGCGGTCGGGAATGAGCAGTTCTTC
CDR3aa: CASSPGVAVGNEQFF

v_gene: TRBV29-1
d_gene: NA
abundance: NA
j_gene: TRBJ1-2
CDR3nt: TGCAGCGTTGAGTTGTCGGGAAGCTATGGCTACACCTTC
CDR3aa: CSVELSGSYGYTF